This T cell receptor beta chain derives from a study of blood T cells in healthy people across ages. Study conclusions and caveats: Greater diversity and more naive CD4+ cells were seen in long-lived donors than in aged donors. From one million sequenced T cells, diversity estimates were lower bounds. Across the age range, TCR beta diversity per million T cells fell in a roughly linear way.

With regard to this clonotype: What it binds is unknown.

PCR was performed a second time for roughly 6 to 12 cycles using a sample-barcoded 5' primer and a J-beta primer mix. A template-switch adaptor with 12 random nucleotides tagged each cDNA molecule. TCRdb processed the 5' RACE reads anew with MiXCR; each CDR3 protein has one entry. The data show about 1.4 million distinct CDR3 sequences, almost 60% seen once. This CDR3 spans 15 amino acids. The ends lost 11 bases at V and 2 bases at J; junction bases unmatched: 10. CDR1 and CDR2 from the germline V gene are SNHLY and FYNNEI. The sequenced sample was blood. V gene TRBV2 combines with J gene TRBJ2-3; 10 positions agree with TRBD1. The TCR comes from a man aged 18-30 years in good health. The CDR3 sequence is CASKVGTGVTDTQYF. The CDR3 nucleotides read TGTGCCTCGAAAGTGGGGACAGGGGTCACAGATACGCAGTATTTT.